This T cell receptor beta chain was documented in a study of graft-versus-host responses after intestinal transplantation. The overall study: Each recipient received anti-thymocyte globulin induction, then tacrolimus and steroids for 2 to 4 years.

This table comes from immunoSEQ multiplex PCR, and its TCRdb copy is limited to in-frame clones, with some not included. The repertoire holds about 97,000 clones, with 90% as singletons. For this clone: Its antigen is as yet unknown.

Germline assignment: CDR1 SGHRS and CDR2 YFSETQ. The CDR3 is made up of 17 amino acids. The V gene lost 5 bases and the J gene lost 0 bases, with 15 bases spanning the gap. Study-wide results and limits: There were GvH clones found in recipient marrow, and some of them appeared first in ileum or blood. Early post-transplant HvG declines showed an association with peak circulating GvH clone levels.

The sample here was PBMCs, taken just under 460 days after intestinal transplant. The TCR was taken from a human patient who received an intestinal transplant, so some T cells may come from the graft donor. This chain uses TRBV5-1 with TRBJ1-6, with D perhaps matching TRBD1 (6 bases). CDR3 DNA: TGCGCCAGCAGATCAGGGGCCTCGAGCTCCTATAATTCACCCCTCCACTTT. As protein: CASRSGASSSYNSPLHF.